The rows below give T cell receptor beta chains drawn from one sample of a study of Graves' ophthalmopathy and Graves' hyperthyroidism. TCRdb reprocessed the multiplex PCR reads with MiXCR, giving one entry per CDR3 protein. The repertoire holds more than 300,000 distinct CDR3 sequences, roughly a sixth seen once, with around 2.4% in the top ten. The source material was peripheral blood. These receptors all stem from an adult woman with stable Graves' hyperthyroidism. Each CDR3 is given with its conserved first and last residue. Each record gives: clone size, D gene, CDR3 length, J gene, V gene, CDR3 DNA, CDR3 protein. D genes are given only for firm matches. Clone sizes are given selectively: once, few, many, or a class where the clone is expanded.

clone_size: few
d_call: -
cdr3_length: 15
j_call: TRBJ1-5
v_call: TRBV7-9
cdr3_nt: TGTGCCAGCAGCTTAGGTAGCCTAGGCGAGCAGCCCCAGCATTTT
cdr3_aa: CASSLGSLGEQPQHF

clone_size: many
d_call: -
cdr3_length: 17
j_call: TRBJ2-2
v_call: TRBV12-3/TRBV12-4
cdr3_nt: TGTGCCAGCAGTCAAACCGGATCGACAGAGAACACCGGGGAGCTGTTTTTT
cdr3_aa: CASSQTGSTENTGELFF

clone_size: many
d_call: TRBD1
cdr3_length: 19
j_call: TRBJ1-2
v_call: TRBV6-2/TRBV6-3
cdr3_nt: TGTGCCAGCAGACGACACCCGTCGGACAGGGAGGGGAGTAACTATGGCTACACCTTC
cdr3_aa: CASRRHPSDREGSNYGYTF

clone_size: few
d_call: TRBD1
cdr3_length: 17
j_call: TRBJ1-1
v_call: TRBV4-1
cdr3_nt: TGCGCCAGCAGCCAAGGTCTTTACAGGGGCCAGAACACTGAAGCTTTCTTT
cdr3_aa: CASSQGLYRGQNTEAFF

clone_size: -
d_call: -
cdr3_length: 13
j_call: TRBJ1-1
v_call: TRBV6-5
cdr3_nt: TGTGCCAGCAGTTACGTAGCTTACACTGAAGCTTTCTTT
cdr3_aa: CASSYVAYTEAFF

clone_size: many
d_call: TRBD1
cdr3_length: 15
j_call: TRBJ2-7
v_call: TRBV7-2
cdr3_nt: TGTGCCAGCAGCTTAAACAGGGGGCTTTCCTACGAGCAGTACTTC
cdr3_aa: CASSLNRGLSYEQYF

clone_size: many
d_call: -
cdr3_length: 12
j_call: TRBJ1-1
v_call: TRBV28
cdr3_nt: TGTGCCAGCAGTTTATTGACGGCTGAAGCTTTCTTT
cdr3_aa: CASSLLTAEAFF

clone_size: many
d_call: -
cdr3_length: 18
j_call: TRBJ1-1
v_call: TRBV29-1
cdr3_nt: TGCAGCGTTGAAGAGGGGTTAGAGGGTTGGACGCCTCGAAAAGAAGCTTTCTTT
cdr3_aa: CSVEEGLEGWTPRKEAFF

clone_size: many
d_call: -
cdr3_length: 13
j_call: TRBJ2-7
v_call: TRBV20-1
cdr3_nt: TGCAGTGCTAGCGGGAGAGAGCCCTACGAGCAGTACTTC
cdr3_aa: CSASGREPYEQYF

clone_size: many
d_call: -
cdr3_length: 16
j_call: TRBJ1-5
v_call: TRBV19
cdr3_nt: TGTGCCAGTAGTATAGAGACGGTTTATAGCAATCAGCCCCAGCATTTT
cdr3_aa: CASSIETVYSNQPQHF

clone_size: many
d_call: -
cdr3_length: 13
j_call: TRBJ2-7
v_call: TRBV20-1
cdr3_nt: TGCAGTGCTAGACTCCAGGGTGTGTCCGAGCAGTACTTC
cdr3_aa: CSARLQGVSEQYF

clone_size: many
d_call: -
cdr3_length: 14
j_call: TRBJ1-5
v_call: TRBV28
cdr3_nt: TGTGCCAGCAGTTTTGGGGGGCCCAATCAGCCCCAGCATTTT
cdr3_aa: CASSFGGPNQPQHF

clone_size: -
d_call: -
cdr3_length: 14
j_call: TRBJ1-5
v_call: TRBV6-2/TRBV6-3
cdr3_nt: TGTGCCAGCAAGGCAGCGCCTCCAAGTCAGCCCCAGCATTTT
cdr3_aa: CASKAAPPSQPQHF

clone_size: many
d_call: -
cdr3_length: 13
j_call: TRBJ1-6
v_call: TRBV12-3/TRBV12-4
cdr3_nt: TGTGCCAGCAGTTTCAAGCCCACGACACCCCTCCACTTT
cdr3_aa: CASSFKPTTPLHF

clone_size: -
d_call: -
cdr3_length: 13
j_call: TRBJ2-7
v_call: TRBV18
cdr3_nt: TGTGCCAGCTCGGACCCGGCCGATGGGGAGCAGTACTTC
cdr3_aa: CASSDPADGEQYF

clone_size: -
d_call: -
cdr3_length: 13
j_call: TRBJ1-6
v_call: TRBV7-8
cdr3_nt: TGTGCCAGCGGCAAGGGGCCGGGCTCACCCCTCCACTTT
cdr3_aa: CASGKGPGSPLHF

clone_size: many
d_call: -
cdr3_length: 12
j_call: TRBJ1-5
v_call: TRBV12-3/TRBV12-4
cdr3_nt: TGTGCCAGCACTGATCCCCCCCAGCCCCAGCATTTT
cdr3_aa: CASTDPPQPQHF

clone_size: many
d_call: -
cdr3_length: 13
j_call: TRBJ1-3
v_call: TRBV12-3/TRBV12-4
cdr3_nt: TGTGCCAGCAGTCGGGGGCAGTTAGACACCATATATTTT
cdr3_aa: CASSRGQLDTIYF

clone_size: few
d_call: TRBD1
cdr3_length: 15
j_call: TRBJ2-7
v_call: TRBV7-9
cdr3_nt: TGTGCCAGCAGCCTGGGACAGCTTAACATCTACGAGCAGTACTTC
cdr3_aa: CASSLGQLNIYEQYF

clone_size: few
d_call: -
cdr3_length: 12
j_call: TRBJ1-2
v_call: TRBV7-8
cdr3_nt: TGTGCCAGCAGCTCCGAGACGGGAGGGGGTACCTTC
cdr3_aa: CASSSETGGGTF

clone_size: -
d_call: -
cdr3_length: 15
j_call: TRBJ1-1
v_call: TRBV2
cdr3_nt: TGTGCCAGCAGAAAGACCGCGACAGCGAACACTGAAGCTTTCTTT
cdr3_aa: CASRKTATANTEAFF

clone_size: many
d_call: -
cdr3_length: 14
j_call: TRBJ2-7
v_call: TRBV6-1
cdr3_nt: TGTGCCAGCAGGCCGGGACAAGGAGGTCGCGAGCAGTACTTC
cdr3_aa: CASRPGQGGREQYF

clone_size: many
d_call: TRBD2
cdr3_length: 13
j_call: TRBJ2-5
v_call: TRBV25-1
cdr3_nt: TGTGCCAGCAGTGGGGCGGGAGAAGAGACCCAGTACTTC
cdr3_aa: CASSGAGEETQYF

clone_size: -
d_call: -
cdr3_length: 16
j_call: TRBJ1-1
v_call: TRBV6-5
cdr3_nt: TGTGCCAGCAGCTATGCGAAGGGGTTCGGGAACACTGAAGCTTTCTTT
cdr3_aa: CASSYAKGFGNTEAFF

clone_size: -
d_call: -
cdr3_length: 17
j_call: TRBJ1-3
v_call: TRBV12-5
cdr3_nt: TGTGCTAGTGGACCTACGGGGGCCCCGGCGGGAGGAAACACCATATATTTT
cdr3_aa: CASGPTGAPAGGNTIYF

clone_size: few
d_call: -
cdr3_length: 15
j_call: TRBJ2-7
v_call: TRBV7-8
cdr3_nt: TGTGCCAGCAGCTTAGCGGAAACTAAATTATACGAGCAGTACTTC
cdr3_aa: CASSLAETKLYEQYF

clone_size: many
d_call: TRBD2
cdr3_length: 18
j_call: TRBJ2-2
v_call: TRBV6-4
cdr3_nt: TGTGCCAGCAGTCTATGGGGACTAGCGGAGAGGAACACCGGGGAGCTGTTTTTT
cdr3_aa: CASSLWGLAERNTGELFF

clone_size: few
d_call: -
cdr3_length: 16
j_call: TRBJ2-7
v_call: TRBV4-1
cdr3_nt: TGCGCCAGCAGCCATCCCGGGACCACAACATTAGACGAGCAGTACTTC
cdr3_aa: CASSHPGTTTLDEQYF

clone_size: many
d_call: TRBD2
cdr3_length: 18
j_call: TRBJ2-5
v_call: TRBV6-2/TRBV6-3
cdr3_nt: TGTGCCAGCAGTCCCCTCACCGGGCTAGCGGGTACAGAAGAGACCCAGTACTTC
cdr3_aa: CASSPLTGLAGTEETQYF

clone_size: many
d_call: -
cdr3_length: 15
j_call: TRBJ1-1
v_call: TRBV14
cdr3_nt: TGTGCCAGCAGCCAAGTGGACTCGAGGCTACCTGAAGCTTTCTTT
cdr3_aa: CASSQVDSRLPEAFF

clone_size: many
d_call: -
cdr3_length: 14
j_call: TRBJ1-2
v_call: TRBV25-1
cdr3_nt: TGTGCCAGCAGCGAACAGACTGCAAACTATGGCTACACCTTC
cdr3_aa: CASSEQTANYGYTF

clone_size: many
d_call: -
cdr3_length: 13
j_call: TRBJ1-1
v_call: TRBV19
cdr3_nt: TGTGCCAGTAGTATGGGAAGAAACACTGAAGCTTTCTTT
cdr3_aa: CASSMGRNTEAFF

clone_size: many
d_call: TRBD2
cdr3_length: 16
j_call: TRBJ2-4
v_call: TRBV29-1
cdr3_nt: TGCAGCGTTACGACTAGCGGGAACTCCTACAAAAACATTCAGTACTTC
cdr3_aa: CSVTTSGNSYKNIQYF

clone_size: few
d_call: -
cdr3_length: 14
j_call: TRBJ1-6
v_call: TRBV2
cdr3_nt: TGTGCCAGCAGTAGAAGGCAAGATAATTCACCCCTCCACTTT
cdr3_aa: CASSRRQDNSPLHF

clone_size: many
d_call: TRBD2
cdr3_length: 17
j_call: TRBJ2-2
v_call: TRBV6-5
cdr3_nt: TGTGCCAGCAGTTACTCGAGGCGGGAGTTGTACACCGGGGAGCTGTTTTTT
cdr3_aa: CASSYSRRELYTGELFF

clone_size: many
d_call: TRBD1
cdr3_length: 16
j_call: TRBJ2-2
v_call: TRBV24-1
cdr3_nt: TGTGCCACCAGTGACCCCGGGACAGCGAACACCGGGGAGCTGTTTTTT
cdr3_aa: CATSDPGTANTGELFF

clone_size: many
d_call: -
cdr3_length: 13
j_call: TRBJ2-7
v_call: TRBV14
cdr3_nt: TGTGCCAGCAGCCAAGACACGTACTACGAGCAGTACTTC
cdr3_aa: CASSQDTYYEQYF

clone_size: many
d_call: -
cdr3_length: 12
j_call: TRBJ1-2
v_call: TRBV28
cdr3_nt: TGTGCCATCCTTCAGGGGAACGATGGCTACACCTTC
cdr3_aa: CAILQGNDGYTF

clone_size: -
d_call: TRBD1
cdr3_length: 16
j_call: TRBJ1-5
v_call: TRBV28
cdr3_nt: TGTGCCAGCAGCCCCGGGACAGGGGCTGAAAATCAGCCCCAGCATTTT
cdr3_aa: CASSPGTGAENQPQHF

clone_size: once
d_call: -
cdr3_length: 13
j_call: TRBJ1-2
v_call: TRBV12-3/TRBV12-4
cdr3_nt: TGTGCCAGCAGGCTCCATCGGGGGCTGGGCTACACCTTC
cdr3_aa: CASRLHRGLGYTF

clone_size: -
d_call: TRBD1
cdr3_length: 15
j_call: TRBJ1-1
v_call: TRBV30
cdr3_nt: TGTGCCTGGAGCAGGGGGGCCCTAATGAACACTGAAGCTTTCTTT
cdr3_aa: CAWSRGALMNTEAFF

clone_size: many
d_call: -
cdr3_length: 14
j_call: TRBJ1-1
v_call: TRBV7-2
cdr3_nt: TGTGCCAGCAGCTTTCAAATCTGGAACACTGAAGCTTTCTTT
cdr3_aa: CASSFQIWNTEAFF

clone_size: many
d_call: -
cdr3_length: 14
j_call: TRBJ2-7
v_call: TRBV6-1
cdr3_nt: TGTGCCAGCAGGAAGGACGGTGGGACGAACGAGCAGTACTTC
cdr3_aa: CASRKDGGTNEQYF

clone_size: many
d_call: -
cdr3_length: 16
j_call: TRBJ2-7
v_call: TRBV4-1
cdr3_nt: TGCGCCAGCAGCCAAAGATCGGGACTGGGTAAAGGCGAGCAGTACTTC
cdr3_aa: CASSQRSGLGKGEQYF

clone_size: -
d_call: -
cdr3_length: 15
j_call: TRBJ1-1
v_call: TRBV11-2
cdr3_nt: TGTGCCAGCAGCTTATGGGGTCGATCAGACACTGAAGCTTTCTTT
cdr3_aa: CASSLWGRSDTEAFF

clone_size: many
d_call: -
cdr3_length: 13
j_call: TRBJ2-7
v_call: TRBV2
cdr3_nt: TGTGCCAGCATGGATGACTCGTTGGGCGAGCAGTACTTC
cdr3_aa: CASMDDSLGEQYF

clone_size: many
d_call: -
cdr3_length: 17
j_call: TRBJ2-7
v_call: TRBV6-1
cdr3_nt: TGTGCCAGCAGTGAAGCGCTGACTAGAGTTACGATTTACGAGCAGTACTTC
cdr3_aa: CASSEALTRVTIYEQYF

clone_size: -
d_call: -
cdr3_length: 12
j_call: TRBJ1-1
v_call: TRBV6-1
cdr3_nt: TGTGCCAGCAGTGCTACCTTTGTTGAAGCTTTCTTT
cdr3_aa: CASSATFVEAFF

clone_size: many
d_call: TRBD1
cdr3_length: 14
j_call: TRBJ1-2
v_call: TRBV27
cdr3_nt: TGTGCCAGCAGTCAGGGGACAGGGGTAAGCGGCTACACCTTC
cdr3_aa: CASSQGTGVSGYTF

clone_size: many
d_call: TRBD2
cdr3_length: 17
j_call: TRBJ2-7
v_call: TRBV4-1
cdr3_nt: TGCGCCAGCAGCCAAGCAGTCAGGCGGGAGGGCCACTACGAGCAGTACTTC
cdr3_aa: CASSQAVRREGHYEQYF

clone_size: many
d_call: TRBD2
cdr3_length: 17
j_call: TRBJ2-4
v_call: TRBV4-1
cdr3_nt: TGCGCCAGCAGCCGCGAGGGACTAGCGGGAGCCAAAAACATTCAGTACTTC
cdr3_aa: CASSREGLAGAKNIQYF

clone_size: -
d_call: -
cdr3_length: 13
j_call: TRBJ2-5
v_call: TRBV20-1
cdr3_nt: TGCAGTGCTATTGGAGGGAGACGAGAGACCCAGTACTTC
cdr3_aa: CSAIGGRRETQYF

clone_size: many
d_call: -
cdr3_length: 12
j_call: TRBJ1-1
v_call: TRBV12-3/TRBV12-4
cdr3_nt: TGTGCCAGCAGTTTGGTGGCAGGAAAAGCTTTCTTT
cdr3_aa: CASSLVAGKAFF

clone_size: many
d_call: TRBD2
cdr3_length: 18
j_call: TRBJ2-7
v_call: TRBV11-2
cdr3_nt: TGTGCCAGCAGCTTAGATGCCAGCGGGAGACGACCCGTCTACGAGCAGTACTTC
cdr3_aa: CASSLDASGRRPVYEQYF

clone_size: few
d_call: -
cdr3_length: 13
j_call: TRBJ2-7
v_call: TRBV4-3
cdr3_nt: TGCGCCAGCAGCCTTGGGCGCGTCGACGAGCAGTACTTC
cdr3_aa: CASSLGRVDEQYF

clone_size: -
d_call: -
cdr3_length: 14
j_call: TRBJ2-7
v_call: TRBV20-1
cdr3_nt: TGCAGTGCTAGAGATTTCATTGGGATTTACGAGCAGTACTTC
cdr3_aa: CSARDFIGIYEQYF

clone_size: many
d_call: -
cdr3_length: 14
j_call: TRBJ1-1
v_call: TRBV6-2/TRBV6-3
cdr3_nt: TGTGCCAGCAGTTCCACAGGGTCTGGCACTGAAGCTTTCTTT
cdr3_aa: CASSSTGSGTEAFF

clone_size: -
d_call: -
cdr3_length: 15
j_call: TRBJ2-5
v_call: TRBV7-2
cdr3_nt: TGTGCCAGCAGCTATACAACCGGGGCCCCGGGGACCCAGTACTTC
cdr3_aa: CASSYTTGAPGTQYF

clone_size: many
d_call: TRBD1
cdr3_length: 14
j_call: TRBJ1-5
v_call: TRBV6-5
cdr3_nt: TGTGCCAGCAGTTACGGGACAGAAAATCAGCCCCAGCATTTT
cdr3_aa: CASSYGTENQPQHF

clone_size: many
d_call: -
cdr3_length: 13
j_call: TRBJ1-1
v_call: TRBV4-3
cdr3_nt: TGCGCCAGCAGCCAAGGTAGAAGCACTGAAGCTTTCTTT
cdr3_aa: CASSQGRSTEAFF